What follows is one T cell receptor (beta chain) and its context. These data are taken from a study of blood T cell repertoires in COVID-19. Study-level background: Samples came from the United States, Italy and Spain, spanning acute and convalescent COVID-19. PBMCs, B-cell-depleted T cells, or T cells were the source of the cDNA or gDNA that made up the material.

The CDR3 totals 18 residues. The ends lost 9 bases at V and 5 bases at J; junction bases unmatched: 20. CDR1 LGHDT and CDR2 YNNKEL come from the germline V gene (reference sequence). The protocol was immunoSEQ multiplex PCR, while the TCRdb copy is restricted to in-frame clones and leaves out a portion. The table lists 120,000 or so clones, about 80% of them singletons. The sequence derives from a woman of 80 years or more with active or convalescent COVID-19. Sequencing input: peripheral blood. The chain combines TRBV3-1 (or the pseudogene TRBV3-2) with TRBJ2-5, with 11 bases that match TRBD2. This CDR3 reads CARTPESILAGDLETQYF. In nucleotides, the CDR3 is TGTGCCAGGACACCTGAATCTATACTAGCGGGGGATTTGGAGACCCAGTACTTC.